This T cell receptor (beta chain) was sequenced for a study of blood T cells in healthy people across ages. The second PCR ran about 6 to 12 cycles with a sample-barcoded 5' primer and J-beta primers. Each CDR3 protein is one row after TCRdb ran MiXCR on the 5' RACE reads. The table shows approximately 760,000 distinct CDR3 sequences, with approximately 25% occurring only once. This clonotype came up a few times. The CDR3 consists of 15 residues. V was shortened by 3 bases and J by 2 bases, with 13 bases between the two germline ends. The germline V gene has CDR1 KGHDR and CDR2 SFDVKD. The sample was also reused in another study, on T cells of mothers and their children.

This sequence was found in a boy aged 5-17 years in good health. The V call is TRBV24-1, the J call TRBJ2-7; unclear D gene. The sample comprised blood. CDR3 coding DNA: TGTGCCACCAGTGATGGTCAGGCTGACACCTACGAGCAGTACTTC. Translated: CATSDGQADTYEQYF.